This entry lists 23 T cell receptor beta chains sequenced from one sample in a study of tumor-infiltrating lymphocytes in primary liver carcinoma. A constant-region primer served to make TCR beta cDNA from about 500 ng total RNA. ARM-PCR, slightly modified, supplied the TCR beta libraries through three nested multiplex PCR rounds. Primers for the first two PCR rounds were TRBV1-TRBV30 forward primers and a C-beta reverse primer (roughly 9 cycles per round). TCRdb passed the multiplex PCR reads through MiXCR, listing each CDR3 protein once. The sample contains around 47,000 distinct CDR3 sequences, roughly 73% of which appear only once. Without any cell sorting, roughly 20-30 mg of bulk tissue yielded co-extracted RNA and DNA. The sequencing input was liver tumor tissue from sampling region 2. Subset described: tumor region T2, inferior pole. These receptors were collected from a man aged 35 to 55 with primary liver carcinoma and hepatitis B virus infection.

Concerning this clonotype itself: No conserved phenylalanine or tryptophan is present at the end of the CDR3, so a read error is the likely explanation. The limits of the CDR3 on the DNA are not certain, so only TCRdb's listed CDR3 is given. The rearrangement joins TRBV6-2 or TRBV6-3 to TRBJ2-1. Germline V lookup: CDR1 MNHEY, CDR2 SVGEGT. With termini counted, the CDR3 has 11 amino acids. This chain's CDR3 is CASSSLREKFI.

Note on this clonotype: The CDR3 does not end in the conserved phenylalanine or tryptophan, so this is likely a read error. The chain combines TRBV11-2 with TRBJ2-5; 8 bases are shared with TRBD2. In germline, CDR1 is SGHAT, CDR2 FQNNGV. Trimming at V came to 5 bases and at J to 9 bases, leaving 23 bases not matched to a gene. The CDR3 runs to 18 residues. The DNA of the CDR3 is TGTGCCAGCAGCCCTAGCTCAATCCGGGGTACTGGGCGGGAGGCCCAGTACTTA. This translates into CASSPSSIRGTGREAQYL.

This sequence joins TRBV7-9 and TRBJ2-2; 8 bases agree with TRBD2. Germline assignment: CDR1 SEHNR and CDR2 FQNEAQ (reference sequence). This CDR3 contains 16 residues. V was clipped by 5 bases and J by 7 bases; unmatched bases: 12. The CDR3 coding sequence is TGTGCCAGCAGCCCCCCAAGCGGGAGAAGGAACGGGGAGCTGTTTTTT. Its translation: CASSPPSGRRNGELFF. The variable domain in full, with the rest retrieved from reference TRBV7-9 and TRBJ2-2, is DTGVSQNPRHKITKRGQNVTFRCDPISEHNRLYWYRQTLGQGPEFLTYFQNEAQLEKSRLLSDRFSAERPKGSFSTLEIQRTEQGDSAMYLCASSPPSGRRNGELFFGEGSRLTVL.

Comments on this clonotype: A much larger clone sits a single nucleotide away, making a read error possible. The J gene is TRBJ2-2, the V gene TRBV6-2 or TRBV6-3; maybe TRBD1 (8 bases). The CDR3 is 13 amino acids. Trimming removed 8 bases at V and 7 bases at J, with 14 bases between. Germline loops: CDR1 MNHEY, CDR2 SVGEGT. The CDR3 DNA reads TGTGCCAGCGTGGACAGGGAGGGCGGGGAGCTGTTTTTT. Translation gives CASVDREGGELFF.

Of note for this clonotype: Since no conserved phenylalanine or tryptophan closes the CDR3, a read error is the likely cause. This rearrangement joins TRBV5-4 to TRBJ1-2; D is undetermined. The germline CDR1 and CDR2 sequences are SGHNT and YYREEE (reference sequence). The CDR3 covers 13 residues. CDR3 amino acids: CVSSARGGLGYTL. The DNA for the CDR3 is TGTGTCAGCAGCGCCCGGGGAGGCCTGGGCTACACCCTC.

The gene calls are TRBV11-2 and TRBJ1-5; D is unclear. The length of the CDR3 is 14 residues. Per germline, CDR1 SGHAT and CDR2 FQNNGV. Trimming removed 7 bases at V and 11 bases at J, with 21 bases between. CDR3 loop: CASNSQDPNRSQHF. The DNA of the CDR3 is TGTGCCAGCAACTCCCAGGACCCTAATCGGTCCCAGCATTTT.

A note on this clonotype: The junction departs from germline at one end; a sequencing error may be responsible. This chain uses TRBV12-3 or TRBV12-4 with TRBJ2-7, with D maybe TRBD2 (7 bases). The CDR3 loop spans 13 amino acids. The CDR3 nucleotides read TGTGCCATCAGTTTAGGGGGGGCCGGGAAGCAGTACTTC. Translation: CAISLGGAGKQYF.

This clonotype was found many times. This rearrangement joins TRBV5-1 to TRBJ2-4; tentative D call: TRBD2 (6 bases). Germline V gene data show CDR1 as SGHRS and CDR2 as YFSETQ. The CDR3 covers 14 residues. V lost 6 bases, J lost 0 bases, and 10 bases lay in between. As DNA, the CDR3 is TGCGCCAGCATGGAAGCGGGAGCCAAAAACATTCAGTACTTC. Amino acid sequence: CASMEAGAKNIQYF.

Points on this clonotype: The junction departs from the called germline gene at one end, perhaps through a read error. The chain joins TRBV28 to TRBJ2-7; D gene ambiguous. This CDR3 region has 13 residues. Germline V lookup: CDR1 MDHEN, CDR2 SYDVKM. CDR3 in DNA: TGTGCCGGCAGTTTGATACAGACCGGCGGGCAGTACTTC. The encoded protein is CAGSLIQTGGQYF.

Concerning this clonotype itself: Relative to the germline gene, one junction end is altered; a read error may explain this. The chain is built from TRBV4-1 and TRBJ1-3; D uncertain. The CDR3 totals 17 residues. Germline V gene sequence: CDR1 MGHRA, CDR2 YSYEKL. CDR3 protein: CASSQLRTAGSGNTTYF. CDR3 nucleotide sequence: TGCGCCAGCAGTCAACTAAGGACGGCAGGTTCTGGAAACACCACATATTTT.

As regards this clonotype: The CDR3 end shows no conserved phenylalanine or tryptophan, and so a read error is likely. The chain recombines TRBV29-1 with TRBJ2-7, with D perhaps assigned TRBD1 or TRBD2 (5 bases each). The CDR3 contains 16 residues. CDR1 SQVTM and CDR2 ANQGSEA come from the germline V gene. The CDR3: CNVMTSGTGTPYEQYY. The DNA for the CDR3 is TGCAACGTCATGACATCTGGGACCGGTACTCCCTACGAGCAGTACTAC.

Remarks on this clonotype: As the CDR3 is not closed by the conserved phenylalanine or tryptophan, this likely results from a read error. No DNA is shown, since the ends of the CDR3 on it are uncertain; the CDR3 is the one TCRdb lists. The rearrangement joins TRBV6-2 or TRBV6-3 to TRBJ2-7; the table's D call of TRBD2 was not tested on the DNA. Germline CDR1 MNHEY, CDR2 SVGEGT. The CDR3 totals 18 residues, both ends included. The CDR3 spells CANSYTTDVEGGWYELYL.

This clonotype was recorded only once. The V and J genes are TRBV28 and TRBJ2-6; D possibly corresponds to TRBD2 (5 bases). V was cut by 11 bases and J by 2 bases, with 13 bases left in between. Germline-derived CDR1 and CDR2 are MDHEN and SYDVKM. The CDR3 length is 14 residues. CDR3 residues: CAAGVLTGANVLTF. In DNA form, the CDR3 reads TGTGCCGCCGGGGTACTTACTGGGGCCAACGTCCTGACTTTC.

This rearrangement joins TRBV28 to TRBJ2-1; 7 positions match TRBD2. The CDR3 is 14 residues long. Germline CDR1 reads MDHEN; CDR2 reads SYDVKM. The J segment lost 3 bases and the V segment lost 11 bases, leaving 10 bases of the junction unmatched. CDR3 amino acids: CACILTSDYNEQFF. The CDR3 DNA follows: TGTGCCTGCATTTTAACTAGCGACTACAATGAGCAGTTCTTC.

The CDR3 DNA reads TGTGCCAGGAGTTTGGACCTCTGGAGCTACACCTTC. Translating it yields CARSLDLWSYTF. The chain joins TRBV5-5 to TRBJ1-2; no clear D gene. The length of the CDR3 is 12 residues. V shed 8 bases and J shed 9 bases, with 17 bases lying between them. From germline, CDR1 is SGHKS and CDR2 YYEKEE (reference sequence).

By proportion, this clonotype is medium-sized. The chain combines TRBV4-2 with TRBJ2-3; TRBD1 or TRBD2 may be the D gene (6 bases each). The CDR3 consists of 15 residues. Trimming took 4 bases from V and 5 from J, leaving 16 bases between them. Germline CDR1 reads LGHNA; CDR2 reads YNFKEQ. The CDR3: CASSLEGGGGDTQYF. The CDR3 DNA reads as TGTGCCAGCAGCCTTGAGGGGGGAGGAGGAGATACGCAGTATTTT.

With regard to this clonotype: One end of the junction varies from germline; a read error may be responsible. This chain links TRBV14 with TRBJ2-1, with 8 nucleotides matching TRBD1. Germline assignment: CDR1 SGHDN and CDR2 FVKESK. The CDR3 totals 16 residues. This chain's CDR3 is CVSSRPQGGRLSEQFF. The CDR3 bases are TGTGTCAGCAGTCGTCCACAGGGGGGCCGGTTAAGTGAGCAGTTCTTC. Full variable domain (missing parts from reference TRBV14 and TRBJ2-1): EAGVTQFPSHSVIEKGQTVTLRCDPISGHDNLYWYRRVMGKEIKFLLHFVKESKQDESGMPNNRFLAERTGGTYSTLKVQPAELEDSGVYFCVSSRPQGGRLSEQFFGPGTRLTVL.

About this clonotype itself: It is likely a read error, because the conserved phenylalanine at the end of the CDR3 is missing. This chain connects TRBV6-1 to TRBJ1-2; 7 bases line up with TRBD1. Germline V gene sequence: CDR1 MNHNS, CDR2 SASEGT. This CDR3 is built from 14 residues. CDR3: CASCESGTVYGYTL. The CDR3 DNA sequence: TGTGCCAGCTGTGAATCGGGGACAGTCTATGGCTACACCTTA.

This clonotype was detected once. The genes are TRBV6-1 and TRBJ1-1, with D unresolved. V dropped 1 base and J dropped 0 bases, with 15 bases sitting between them. Germline V CDR1 and CDR2: MNHNS, SASEGT. This CDR3 comprises 17 residues. Here the CDR3 reads CASSEVQLGRLNTEAFF. The CDR3 DNA follows: TGTGCCAGCAGTGAAGTGCAATTAGGCAGGTTGAACACTGAAGCTTTCTTT.

This clonotype was seen repeatedly, ten times or more. The chain carries TRBV5-1 and TRBJ2-1; possibly TRBD1 or TRBD2 for D (5 bases each). Looked up from germline, CDR1 is SGHRS and CDR2 is YFSETQ. The germline V and J ends were trimmed by 0 bases and 9 bases, with 16 bases remaining between them. This CDR3 has 15 amino acids. The CDR3 DNA is TGCGCCAGCAGCTTGGCTTTTTTAGGGGACGCTGAGCAGTTCTTC. Protein: CASSLAFLGDAEQFF.

This clonotype appeared once. The junction and the germline gene differ at one end; a read error may be behind it. V usage is TRBV10-1 and J usage is TRBJ2-4, with TRBD2 matching over 8 bases. Per the germline V gene, CDR1 is WNHNN and CDR2 is SYGVQD (reference sequence). The CDR3 loop spans 16 amino acids. The CDR3 loop reads CAGRTLAGRTKNIQYF. The CDR3 coding sequence is TGCGCCGGCAGGACATTAGCGGGAAGGACCAAAAACATTCAGTACTTC.

In the case of this clonotype: Sequence at one end of the junction differs from germline and may be a read error. This chain uses TRBV12-3 or TRBV12-4 with TRBJ1-5; D perhaps matches TRBD1 (5 bases). The J call could be wrong; TRBJ2-3 is a better fit for the DNA end. The CDR3 totals 14 residues. The CDR3 protein is CVSSFRASEQPQYF. DNA for the CDR3: TGTGTCAGCAGTTTCAGGGCGTCGGAACAGCCCCAGTATTTT.

To note about this clonotype: At one boundary the junction diverges from the germline segment, which might be a read error. V is TRBV14 and J is TRBJ2-1; possible D gene TRBD2, 6 bases. This CDR3 is 14 amino acids long. Germline CDR1 and CDR2: SGHDN and FVKESK. The CDR3 is CVSSQGGGVGEQFF. CDR3 bases: TGTGTCAGCAGCCAAGGTGGCGGGGTTGGGGAACAGTTCTTC.